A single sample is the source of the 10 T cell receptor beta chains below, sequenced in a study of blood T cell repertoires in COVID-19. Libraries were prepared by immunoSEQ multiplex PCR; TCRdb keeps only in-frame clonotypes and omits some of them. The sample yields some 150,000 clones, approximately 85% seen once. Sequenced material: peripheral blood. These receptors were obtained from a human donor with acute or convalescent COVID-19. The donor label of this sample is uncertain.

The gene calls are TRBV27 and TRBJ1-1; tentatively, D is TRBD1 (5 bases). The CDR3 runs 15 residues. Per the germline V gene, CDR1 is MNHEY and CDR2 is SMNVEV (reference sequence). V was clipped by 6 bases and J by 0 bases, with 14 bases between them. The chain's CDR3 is CASSGTDSMNTEAFF. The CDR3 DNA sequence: TGTGCCAGCAGCGGTACCGACAGCATGAACACTGAAGCTTTCTTT.

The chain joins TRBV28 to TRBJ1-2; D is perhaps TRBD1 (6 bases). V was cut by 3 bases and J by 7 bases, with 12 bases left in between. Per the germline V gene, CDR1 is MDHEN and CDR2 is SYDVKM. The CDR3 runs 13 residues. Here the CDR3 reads CASSLDRVVGYTF. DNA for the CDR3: TGTGCCAGCAGTTTGGACAGAGTGGTTGGCTACACCTTC.

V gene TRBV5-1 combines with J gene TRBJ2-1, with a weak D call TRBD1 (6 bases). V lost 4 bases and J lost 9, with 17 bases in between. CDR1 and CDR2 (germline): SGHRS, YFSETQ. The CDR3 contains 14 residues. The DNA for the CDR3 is TGCGCCAGCAGCCCTCTGGACAGAGATGGTGAGCAGTTCTTC. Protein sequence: CASSPLDRDGEQFF.

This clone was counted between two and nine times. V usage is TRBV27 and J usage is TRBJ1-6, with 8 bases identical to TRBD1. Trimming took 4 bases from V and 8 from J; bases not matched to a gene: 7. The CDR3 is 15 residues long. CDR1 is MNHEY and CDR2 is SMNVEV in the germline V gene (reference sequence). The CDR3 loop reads CASSSQTGVDSPLHF. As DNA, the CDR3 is TGTGCCAGCAGTTCTCAGACAGGGGTTGATTCACCCCTCCACTTT.

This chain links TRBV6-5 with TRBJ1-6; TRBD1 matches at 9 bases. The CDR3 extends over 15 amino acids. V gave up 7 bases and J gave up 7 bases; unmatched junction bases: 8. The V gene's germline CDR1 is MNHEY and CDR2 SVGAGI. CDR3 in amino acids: CASTRTGVLNSPLHF. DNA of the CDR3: TGTGCCAGCACCCGGACAGGGGTGTTAAATTCACCCCTCCACTTT.

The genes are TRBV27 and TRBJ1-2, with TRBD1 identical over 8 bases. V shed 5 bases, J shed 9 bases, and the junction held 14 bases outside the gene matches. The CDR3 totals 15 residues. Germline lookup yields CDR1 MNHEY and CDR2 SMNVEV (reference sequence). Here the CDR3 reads CASSPETGGGVRYTF. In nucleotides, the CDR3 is TGTGCCAGCAGTCCCGAAACAGGGGGGGGAGTCCGCTACACCTTC.

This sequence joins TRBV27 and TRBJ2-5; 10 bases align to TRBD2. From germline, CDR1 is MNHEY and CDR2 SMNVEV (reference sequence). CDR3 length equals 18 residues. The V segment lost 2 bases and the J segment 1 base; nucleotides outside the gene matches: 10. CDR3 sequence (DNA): TGTGCCAGCAGTTTAAGTTTCGGTCTAGCGGGGGCCCAAGAGACCCAGTACTTC. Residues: CASSLSFGLAGAQETQYF.

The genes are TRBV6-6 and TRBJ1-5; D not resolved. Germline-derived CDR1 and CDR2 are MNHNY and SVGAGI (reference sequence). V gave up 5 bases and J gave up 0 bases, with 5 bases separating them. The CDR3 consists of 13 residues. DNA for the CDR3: TGTGCCAGCAGTACTAATAGCAATCAGCCCCAGCATTTT. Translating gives CASSTNSNQPQHF.

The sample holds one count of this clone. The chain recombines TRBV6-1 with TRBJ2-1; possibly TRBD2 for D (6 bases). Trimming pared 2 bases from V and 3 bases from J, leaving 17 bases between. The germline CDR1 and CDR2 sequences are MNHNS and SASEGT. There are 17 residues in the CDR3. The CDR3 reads CASSEPGRSGRYNEQFF. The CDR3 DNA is TGTGCCAGCAGTGAACCGGGGCGGAGCGGGCGCTACAATGAGCAGTTCTTC.

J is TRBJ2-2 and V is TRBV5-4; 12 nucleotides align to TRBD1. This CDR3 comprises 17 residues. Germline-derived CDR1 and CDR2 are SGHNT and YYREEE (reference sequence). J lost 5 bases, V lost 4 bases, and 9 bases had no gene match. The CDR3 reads CASSPPGQGARTGELFF. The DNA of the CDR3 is TGTGCCAGCAGCCCCCCGGGACAGGGGGCTCGGACCGGGGAGCTGTTTTTT.